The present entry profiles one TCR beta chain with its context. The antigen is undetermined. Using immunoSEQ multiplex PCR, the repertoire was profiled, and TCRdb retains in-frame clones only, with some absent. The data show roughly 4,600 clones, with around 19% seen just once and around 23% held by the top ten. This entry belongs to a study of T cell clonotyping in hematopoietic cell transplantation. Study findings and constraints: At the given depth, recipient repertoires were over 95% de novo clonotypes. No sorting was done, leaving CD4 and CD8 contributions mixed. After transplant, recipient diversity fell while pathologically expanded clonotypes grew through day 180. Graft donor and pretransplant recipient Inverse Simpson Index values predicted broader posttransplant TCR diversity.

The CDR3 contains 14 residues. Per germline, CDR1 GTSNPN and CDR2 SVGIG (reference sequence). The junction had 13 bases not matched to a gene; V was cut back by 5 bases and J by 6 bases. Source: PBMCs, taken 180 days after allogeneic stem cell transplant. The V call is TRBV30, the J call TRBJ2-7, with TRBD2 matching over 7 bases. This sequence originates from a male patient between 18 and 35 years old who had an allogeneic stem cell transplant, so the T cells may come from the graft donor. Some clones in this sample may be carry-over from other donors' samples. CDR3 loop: CAWERWEGRGEQYF. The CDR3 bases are TGTGCCTGGGAGCGGTGGGAGGGTAGAGGCGAGCAGTACTTC.